This T cell receptor beta chain was obtained from a study of blood T cell repertoires in COVID-19. Overall study: Acute and convalescent COVID-19 samples came from the United States, Italy and Spain. T cells, B-cell-depleted T cells, or PBMCs provided the cDNA or gDNA that served as material.

CDR1 LGHNA and CDR2 YNFKEQ come from the germline V gene. This CDR3 comprises 17 residues. J gave up 5 bases and V 1 base, and 11 bases lay outside the gene matches. Authors' data handling: Scientists estimated how many nucleated cells there were by amplifying reference gene primers. Repertoires were generated with immunoSEQ multiplex PCR, while TCRdb's copy carries only in-frame clones and drops some. V, J and clone size reflect that table, while D and trimming were determined from the DNA. The sample includes about 90,000 clones, about three quarters seen only once; the top ten take roughly 6.6%. The clonotype originates from a man aged 70 or older with acute or convalescent COVID-19. The sequenced sample was peripheral blood. The chain couples TRBV4-2 to TRBJ2-5; 9 bases line up with TRBD1. The CDR3 loop is CASSQVSGQGVWETQYF. The CDR3 DNA reads TGTGCCAGCAGCCAAGTGTCGGGACAGGGTGTATGGGAGACCCAGTACTTC.